The sequence of this TCR beta chain was determined in a study of blood T cell repertoires in COVID-19. Authors' processing steps: Estimates of nucleated cell counts were drawn from the amplification of reference gene primers. TCRdb's copy holds only in-frame clones and misses some; the assay was immunoSEQ multiplex PCR. V, J and clone size are taken as reported in that table, and D and trimming were inferred from the DNA itself. The sample consists of 180,000 or so clones, around 91% of them appearing once. This CDR3 spans 14 amino acids. V dropped 6 bases and J dropped 7; count of bases not matched to a gene: 10. CDR1 and CDR2 from the germline V gene are WNHNN and SYGVQD (reference sequence).

The genes are TRBV10-1 and TRBJ2-5; 8 nucleotides line up with TRBD1. The TCR originated in a man between 45 and 60 years old with acute or convalescent COVID-19. Sequencing was carried out using peripheral blood. The CDR3 bases are TGCGCCAGCAGGAGGACAGGGTTCTCGTCGACCCAGTACTTC. As protein: CASRRTGFSSTQYF.